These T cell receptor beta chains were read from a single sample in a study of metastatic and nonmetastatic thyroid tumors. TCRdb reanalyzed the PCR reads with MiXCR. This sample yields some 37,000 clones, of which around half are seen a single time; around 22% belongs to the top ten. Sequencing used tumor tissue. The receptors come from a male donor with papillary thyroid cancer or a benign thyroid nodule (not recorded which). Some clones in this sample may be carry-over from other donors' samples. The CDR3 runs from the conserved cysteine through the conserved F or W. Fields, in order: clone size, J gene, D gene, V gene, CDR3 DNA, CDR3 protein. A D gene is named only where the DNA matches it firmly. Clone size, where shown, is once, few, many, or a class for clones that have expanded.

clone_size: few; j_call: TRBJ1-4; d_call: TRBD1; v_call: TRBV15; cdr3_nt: TGTGCCACCAGCCCGGACAGGGTCACTAATGAAAAACTGTTTTTT; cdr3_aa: CATSPDRVTNEKLFF
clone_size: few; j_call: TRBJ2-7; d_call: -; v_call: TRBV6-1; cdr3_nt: TGTGCCAGCAGTGAAATTTTTCCGGGACGCTCCAGGTCCTACGAGCAGTACTTC; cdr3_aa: CASSEIFPGRSRSYEQYF
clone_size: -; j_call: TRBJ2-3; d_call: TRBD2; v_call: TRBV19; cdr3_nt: TGTGCCAGTAGTATGACTAGCGGGAGTGGAGATACGCAGTATTTT; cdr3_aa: CASSMTSGSGDTQYF
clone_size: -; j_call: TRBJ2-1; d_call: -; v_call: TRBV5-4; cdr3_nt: TGTGCCAGCAGCGTGGTCGAAAGTGAGCAGTTCTTC; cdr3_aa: CASSVVESEQFF
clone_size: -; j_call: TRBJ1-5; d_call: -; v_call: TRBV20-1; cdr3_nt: TGCAGTGCTACGACAACAAATAGCAATCAGCCCCAGCATTTT; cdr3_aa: CSATTTNSNQPQHF
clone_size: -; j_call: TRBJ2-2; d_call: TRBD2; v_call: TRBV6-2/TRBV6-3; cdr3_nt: TGTGCCAGCAGTTTAGTTGGGGGGGACACCGGGGAGCTGTTTTTT; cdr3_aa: CASSLVGGDTGELFF
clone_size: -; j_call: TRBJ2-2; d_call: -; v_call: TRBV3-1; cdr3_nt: TGTGCCAGCAGCGACGCAGATATAGGGGAGCTGTTTTTT; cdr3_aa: CASSDADIGELFF
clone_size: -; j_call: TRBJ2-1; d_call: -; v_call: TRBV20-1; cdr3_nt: TGCAGTGCTAGAGACCCTAGCCGGGGCCGAAACAATGAGCAGTTCTTC; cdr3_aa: CSARDPSRGRNNEQFF
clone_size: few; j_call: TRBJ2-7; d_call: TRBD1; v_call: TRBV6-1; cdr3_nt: TGTGCCAGCAGACCTTTTGGGACAGGGAGAAACGAGCAGTACTTC; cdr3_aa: CASRPFGTGRNEQYF
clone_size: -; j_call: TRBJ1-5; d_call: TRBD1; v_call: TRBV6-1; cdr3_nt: TGTGCCAGCAGTGATTTATTGGGACAGGGATCTCAGCCCCAGCATTTT; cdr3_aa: CASSDLLGQGSQPQHF
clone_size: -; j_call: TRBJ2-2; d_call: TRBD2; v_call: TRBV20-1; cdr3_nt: TGCAGTGCTAGACTAGCGGGGTCCCCGAACACCTGGGAGCTGTTTTTT; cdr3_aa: CSARLAGSPNTWELFF
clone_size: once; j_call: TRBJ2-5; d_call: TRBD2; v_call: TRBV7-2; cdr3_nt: TGTGCCAGCAGGCCGCTAGCGGTAGAGACCCAGTACTTC; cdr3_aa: CASRPLAVETQYF
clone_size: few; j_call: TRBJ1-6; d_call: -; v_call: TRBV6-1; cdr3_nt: TGTGCCAGCAGTGTCGGGTATTACTATAATTCACCCCTCCACTTT; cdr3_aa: CASSVGYYYNSPLHF
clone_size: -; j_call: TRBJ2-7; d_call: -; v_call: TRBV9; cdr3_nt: TGTGCCAGCAGCGTAGCCCCTGGGACAAACTACGAGCAGTACTTC; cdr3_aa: CASSVAPGTNYEQYF
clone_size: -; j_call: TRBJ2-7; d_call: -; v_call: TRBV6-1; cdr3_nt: TGTGCCAGCAGTCGATTGTACGAGCAGTACTTC; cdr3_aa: CASSRLYEQYF
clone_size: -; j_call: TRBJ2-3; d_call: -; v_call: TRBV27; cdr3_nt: TGTGCCAGCAGTTTGAGTAGCGGTAAATACACATATACGCAGTATTTT; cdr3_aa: CASSLSSGKYTYTQYF
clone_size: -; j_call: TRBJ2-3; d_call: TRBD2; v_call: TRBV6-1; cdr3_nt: TGTGCCAGCAGTGAATCAGTTGGGACTAGCGGGAGTACGCAGTATTTT; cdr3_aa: CASSESVGTSGSTQYF
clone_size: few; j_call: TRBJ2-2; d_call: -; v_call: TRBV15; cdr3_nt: TGTGCCACCAGCAGCGATTTCTCAGGAGCCGGGGAGCTGTTTTTT; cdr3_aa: CATSSDFSGAGELFF
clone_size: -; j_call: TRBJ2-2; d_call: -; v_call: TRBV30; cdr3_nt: TGTGCCTGGATCGGCGGGATAGGCACCGGGGAGCTGTTTTTT; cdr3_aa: CAWIGGIGTGELFF
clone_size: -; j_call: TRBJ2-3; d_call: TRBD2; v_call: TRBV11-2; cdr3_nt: TGTGCCAGCAGCTTAGAGCTAGCGGGTATAAAAGATACGCAGTATTTT; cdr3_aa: CASSLELAGIKDTQYF
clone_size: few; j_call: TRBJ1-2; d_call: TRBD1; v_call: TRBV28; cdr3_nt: TGTGCCAGCAGCTCTACTGACGGGACAGGGGTTCAGTATGGCTACACCTTC; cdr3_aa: CASSSTDGTGVQYGYTF
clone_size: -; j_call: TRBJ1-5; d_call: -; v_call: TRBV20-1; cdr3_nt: TGCAGTGCTAGAGAAAGAGACCAGCCCCAGCATTTT; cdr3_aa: CSARERDQPQHF
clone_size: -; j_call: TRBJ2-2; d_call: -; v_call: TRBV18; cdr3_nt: TGTGCCAGCTCACCACCGGGAGGGAACACCGGGGAGCTGTTTTTT; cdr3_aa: CASSPPGGNTGELFF
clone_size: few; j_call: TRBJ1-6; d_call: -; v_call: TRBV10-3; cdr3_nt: TGTGCCATCAATGGGGGCGCGAAGAATTCACCCCTCCACTTT; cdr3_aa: CAINGGAKNSPLHF
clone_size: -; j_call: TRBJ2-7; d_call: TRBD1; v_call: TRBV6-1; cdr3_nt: TGTGCCAGCAGAAACGGACAGGGCCGCTCCTACGAGCAGTACTTC; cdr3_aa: CASRNGQGRSYEQYF
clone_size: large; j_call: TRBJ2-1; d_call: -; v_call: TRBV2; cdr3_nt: TGTGCCAGCAGTCAGGTCGATGAGCAGTTCTTC; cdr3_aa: CASSQVDEQFF
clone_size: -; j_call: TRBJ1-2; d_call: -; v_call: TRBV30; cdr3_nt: TGTGCCTTGACAGGCCTGAACTATGGCTACACCTTC; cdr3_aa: CALTGLNYGYTF
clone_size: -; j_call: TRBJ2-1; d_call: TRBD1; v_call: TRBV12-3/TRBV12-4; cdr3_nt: TGTGCCAGCAGTTTAAATCAAGGGGGCATTCTCTCCTACAATGAGCAGTTCTTC; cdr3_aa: CASSLNQGGILSYNEQFF
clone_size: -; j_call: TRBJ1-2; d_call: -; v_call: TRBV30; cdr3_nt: TGTGCCTGGAGTGTTGGGGGAGGCTACACCTTC; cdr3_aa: CAWSVGGGYTF
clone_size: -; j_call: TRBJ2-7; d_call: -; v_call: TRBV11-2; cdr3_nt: TGTGCCAGCAGCGCAAGGAGGCAGGGGTGGTACGAGCAGTACTTC; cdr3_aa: CASSARRQGWYEQYF
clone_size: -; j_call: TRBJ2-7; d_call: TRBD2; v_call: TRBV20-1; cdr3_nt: TGCAGTGCCCACCGGACTAGCGGGACCACCTACGAGCAGTACTTC; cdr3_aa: CSAHRTSGTTYEQYF
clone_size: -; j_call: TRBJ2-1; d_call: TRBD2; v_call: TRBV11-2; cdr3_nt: TGTGCCAGCAGCCCGCCGGGACTAGAGGGGCATGAGCAGTTCTTC; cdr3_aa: CASSPPGLEGHEQFF
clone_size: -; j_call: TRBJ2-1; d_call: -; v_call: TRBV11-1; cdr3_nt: TGTGCCAGCAGCACCTACGCCACGCCCTACAATGAGCAGTTCTTC; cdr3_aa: CASSTYATPYNEQFF
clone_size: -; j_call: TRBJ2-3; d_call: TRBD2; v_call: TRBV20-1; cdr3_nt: TGCAGTGCTAGAGATCGGGCTAGCGGGCCCGATACGCAGTATTTT; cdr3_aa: CSARDRASGPDTQYF
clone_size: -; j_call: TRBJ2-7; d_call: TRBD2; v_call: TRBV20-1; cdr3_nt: TGCAGTGCTAGTCCCTACCGGGCGGGAGGTGCCTACGAGCAGTACTTC; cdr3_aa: CSASPYRAGGAYEQYF
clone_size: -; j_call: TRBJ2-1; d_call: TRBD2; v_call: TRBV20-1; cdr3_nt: TGCAGTGCTAGAGATCTCGCCCTAGCGGGAGAGAAATACAATGAGCAGTTCTTC; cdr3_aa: CSARDLALAGEKYNEQFF
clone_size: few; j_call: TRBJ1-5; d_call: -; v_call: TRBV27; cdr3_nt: TGTGCCAGCAGTTTATCGAGCAATCAGCCCCAGCATTTT; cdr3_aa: CASSLSSNQPQHF
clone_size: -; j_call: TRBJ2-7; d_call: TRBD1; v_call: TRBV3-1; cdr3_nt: TGTGCCAGCAGCCGACAGGGGGGTGGCGAGCAGTACTTC; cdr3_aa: CASSRQGGGEQYF
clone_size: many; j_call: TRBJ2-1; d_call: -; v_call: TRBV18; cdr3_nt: TGTGCCAGCTCACCATCGGTAGGACAGCAGTTCTTC; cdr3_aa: CASSPSVGQQFF
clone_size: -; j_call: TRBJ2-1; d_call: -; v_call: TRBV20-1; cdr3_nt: TGCAGTGCTAGAGATGTCATGGGCGGGACACTCCCCAATGAGCAGTTCTTC; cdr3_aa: CSARDVMGGTLPNEQFF
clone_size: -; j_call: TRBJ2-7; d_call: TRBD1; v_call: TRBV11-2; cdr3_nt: TGTGCCAGCAGCGCCCCCGGGACAGGGTTTCTCCTACGCCCATACGAGCAGTACTTC; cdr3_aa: CASSAPGTGFLLRPYEQYF
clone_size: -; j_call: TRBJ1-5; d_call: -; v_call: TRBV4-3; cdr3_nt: TGCGCCAGCAGCCAAGATGGACCTTATAGCAATCAGCCCCAGCATTTT; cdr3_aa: CASSQDGPYSNQPQHF
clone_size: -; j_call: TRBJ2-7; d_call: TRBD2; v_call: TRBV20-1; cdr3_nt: TGCAGTGCTAAGTCGGCCACTAGCGGGAGTCTCACCAACGAGCAGTACTTC; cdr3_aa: CSAKSATSGSLTNEQYF
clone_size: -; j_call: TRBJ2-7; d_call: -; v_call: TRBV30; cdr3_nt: TGTGCCTGGAAGGTCGCAGGGAGCTACGAGCAGTACTTC; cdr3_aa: CAWKVAGSYEQYF
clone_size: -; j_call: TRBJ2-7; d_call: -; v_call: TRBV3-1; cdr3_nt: TGTGCCAGCAGCCAAGTTGGGGGTAGCGAGCAGTACTTC; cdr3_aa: CASSQVGGSEQYF
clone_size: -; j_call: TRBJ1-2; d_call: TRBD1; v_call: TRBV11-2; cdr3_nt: TGTGCCAGCAGCTTGAATAACAGGGGTGGCTATGGCTACACCTTC; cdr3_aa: CASSLNNRGGYGYTF
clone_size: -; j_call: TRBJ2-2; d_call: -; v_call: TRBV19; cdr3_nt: TGTGCCAGTAGTGACCGACGCAGAGGCGGGGAGCTGTTTTTT; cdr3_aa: CASSDRRRGGELFF
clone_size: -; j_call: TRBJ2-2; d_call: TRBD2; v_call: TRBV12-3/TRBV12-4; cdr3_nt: TGTGCCAGCAGTTTCGGGCTAGCGGACACCGGGGAGCTGTTTTTT; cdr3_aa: CASSFGLADTGELFF
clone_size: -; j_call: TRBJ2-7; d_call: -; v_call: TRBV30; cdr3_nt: TGTGCTTTGGGCGGTCCTTCCTACGAGCAGTACTTC; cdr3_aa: CALGGPSYEQYF
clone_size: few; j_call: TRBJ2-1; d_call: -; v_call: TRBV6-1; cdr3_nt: TGTGCCAGTTTAAATAGGGGTGCCGGGGATGAGCAGTTCTTC; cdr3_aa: CASLNRGAGDEQFF
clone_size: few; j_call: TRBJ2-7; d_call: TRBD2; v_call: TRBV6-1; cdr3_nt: TGTGCCAGCAGGGGACTAGCGGGCTCCTACGAGCAGTACTTC; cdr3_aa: CASRGLAGSYEQYF
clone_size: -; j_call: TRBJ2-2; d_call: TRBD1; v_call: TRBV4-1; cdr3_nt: TGCGCCAGCAGCCATGGGACAGGGAACACCGGGGAGCTGTTTTTT; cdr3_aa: CASSHGTGNTGELFF
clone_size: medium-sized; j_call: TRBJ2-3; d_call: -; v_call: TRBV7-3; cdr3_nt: TGTGCCAGCAGCTTATCCGGGGGATTCACAGATACGCAGTATTTT; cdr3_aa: CASSLSGGFTDTQYF
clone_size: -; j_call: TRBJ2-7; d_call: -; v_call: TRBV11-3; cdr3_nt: TGTGCCAGCACCGGGATAGGGAAGGTTGGGACCTACGAGCAGTACTTC; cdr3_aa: CASTGIGKVGTYEQYF
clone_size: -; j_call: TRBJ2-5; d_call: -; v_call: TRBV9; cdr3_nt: TGTGCCAGCAGCGTAGCAGGGGGCGGGAGTCGAGAGACCCAGTACTTC; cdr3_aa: CASSVAGGGSRETQYF